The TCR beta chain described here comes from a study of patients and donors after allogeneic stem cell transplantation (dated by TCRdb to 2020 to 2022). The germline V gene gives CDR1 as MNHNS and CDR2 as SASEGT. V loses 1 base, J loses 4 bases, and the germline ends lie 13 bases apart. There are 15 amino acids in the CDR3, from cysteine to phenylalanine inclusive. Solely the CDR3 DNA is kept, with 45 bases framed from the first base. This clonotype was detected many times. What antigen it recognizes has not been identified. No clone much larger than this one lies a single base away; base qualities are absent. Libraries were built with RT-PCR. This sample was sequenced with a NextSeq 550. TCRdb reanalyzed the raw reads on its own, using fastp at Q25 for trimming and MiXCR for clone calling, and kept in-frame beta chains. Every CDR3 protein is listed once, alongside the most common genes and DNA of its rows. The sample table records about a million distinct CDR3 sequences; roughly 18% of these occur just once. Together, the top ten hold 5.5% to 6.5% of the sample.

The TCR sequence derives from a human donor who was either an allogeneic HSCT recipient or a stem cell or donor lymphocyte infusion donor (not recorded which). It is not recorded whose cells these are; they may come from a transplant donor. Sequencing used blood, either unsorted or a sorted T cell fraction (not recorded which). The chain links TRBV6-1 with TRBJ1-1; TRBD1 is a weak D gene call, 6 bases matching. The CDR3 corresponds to CASSEGTGLGTEAFF. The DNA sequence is TGTGCCAGCAGTGAAGGTACAGGGCTGGGCACTGAAGCTTTCTTT.